This T cell receptor beta chain was captured by sequencing in a study of shared clonotypes between healthy human individuals. Overall study context: Two female and a few male donors aged 18 to 49 were enrolled.

The CDR3 sequence is 14 residues long. V gave up 1 base and J gave up 3 bases, with 10 bases separating them. The germline V gene encodes CDR1 LNHDA and CDR2 SQIVND (reference sequence). Naive CD8 cells lacked CD45RO, underwent positive selection for CCR7 and left out terminally differentiated effector memory CD45RA+ cells. The data were produced by immunoSEQ multiplex PCR, yet TCRdb's version contains in-frame clones alone and is incomplete. This sample has around 610,000 clones; 90% to 97% occur once, and the top ten carry approximately 0.1%. Sequencing was carried out using naive CD8+ T cells sorted from blood. This receptor was obtained from a woman aged 25-40 years in good health. The rearrangement uses TRBV19 and TRBJ2-7; TRBD1 is a possible D gene (6 bases). CDR3 coding DNA: TGTGCCAGTAGTATAGCTTGGACAGACTACGAGCAGTACTTC. Encoded protein: CASSIAWTDYEQYF.